This TCR beta chain originates from a study of blood T cell repertoires in COVID-19. TCRdb's copy holds only in-frame clones and misses some; the assay was immunoSEQ multiplex PCR. The sample holds fewer than 35,000 clones, 91% seen once. This CDR3 comprises 12 residues. V was clipped by 5 bases and J by 3 bases, with 7 bases between them. The source is a human donor with active COVID-19. The donor label of this sample is uncertain. The chain has TRBV12-3 or TRBV12-4 and TRBJ1-2; a possible D gene is TRBD1 (6 bases). Material: peripheral blood. CDR3 DNA: TGTGCCAGCAGTCGGACAGACTATGGCTACACCTTC. Its translation: CASSRTDYGYTF.